The 23 T cell receptor beta chains below all came from one sample that was sequenced in a study of regulatory T cells in long-lasting Graves disease. Arm-PCR of CDR3 regions and iRepertoire HTBI primers were used to build TCR beta libraries. Via MiXCR, TCRdb re-called the multiplex PCR reads, giving one row per CDR3 protein. This table has 500,000 to 700,000 distinct CDR3 sequences, roughly 15% appearing once. Time point of the sample: newly diagnosed GD, antithyroid drugs for less than 3 months. The TCR library used RNA extracted from PBMCs. Another study also made use of these data, one on T cells in Graves' hyperthyroidism and ophthalmopathy.

The sequences come from peripheral blood mononuclear cells (PBMCs), collected at new diagnosis, from a patient treated with antithyroid drugs. The receptor source for this set is a woman aged 25 to 39 with Graves disease.

To note about this clonotype: At one of its ends the junction is not consistent with the germline gene, which may arise from a read error. This rearrangement joins TRBV28 to TRBJ2-2; D is ambiguous. CDR3 length: 16 amino acids. Germline CDR1 and CDR2: MDHEN and SYDVKM. The CDR3 sequence: CAGSLYPESNIGELFF. CDR3 coding DNA: TGTGCCGGCAGTTTATATCCGGAGTCGAACATCGGGGAGCTGTTTTTT.

The genes are TRBV19 and TRBJ1-1; TRBD1 is a possible D gene (6 bases). Trimming pared 6 bases from V and 4 bases from J, leaving 9 bases between. Germline lookup yields CDR1 LNHDA and CDR2 SQIVND (reference sequence). The CDR3 is made up of 12 amino acids. The CDR3 region has the DNA TGTGCCAGTAGGACACAGGGCACTGAAGCTTTCTTT. Protein sequence: CASRTQGTEAFF.

This clonotype was seen only once. Since a much larger clone is just one base distant, this may be a read error. The final CDR3 position lacks the conserved phenylalanine or tryptophan, pointing to a likely read error. The rearrangement links TRBV12-3 or TRBV12-4 to TRBJ2-2; D call uncertain. The CDR3 totals 13 residues. V was clipped by 5 bases and J by 7 bases, with 11 bases between them. This chain's CDR3 is CASSPQRSGELFS. Here the CDR3 DNA reads TGTGCCAGCAGTCCCCAGAGGAGCGGGGAGCTGTTTTCT.

This clonotype was counted at least ten times. The chain joins TRBV15 to TRBJ2-1; perhaps TRBD1 as D (6 bases). The germline V gene has CDR1 LNHNV and CDR2 YYDKDF (reference sequence). Between the trimmed V and J ends, which lost 2 bases and 0 bases, there was a span of 8 bases. The CDR3 covers 15 residues. The CDR3, as DNA: TGTGCCACCAGCAGAAAGGACAGCTCCTACAATGAGCAGTTCTTC. It yields the protein CATSRKDSSYNEQFF.

V and J are TRBV6-5 and TRBJ2-1, with D possibly being TRBD1 (6 bases). Germline V CDR1 and CDR2: MNHEY, SVGAGI. CDR3 length: 16 amino acids. V was cut by 0 bases and J by 5 bases, with 14 bases left in between. CDR3: CASSYSRDKEDNEQFF. The CDR3 nucleotides are TGTGCCAGCAGTTACTCTCGGGACAAGGAAGACAATGAGCAGTTCTTC.

The J gene is TRBJ2-7, the V gene TRBV4-1, with 8 nucleotides matching TRBD2. With V trimmed by 2 bases and J by 1 base, 13 bases remained unmatched. The length of the CDR3 is 18 residues. Germline V CDR1 and CDR2: MGHRA, YSYEKL. Here the CDR3 DNA reads TGCGCCAGCAGCCAAACCTTTGGTCCGGGACTAGTTTCCTACGAGCAGTACTTC. Amino acids: CASSQTFGPGLVSYEQYF.

The rearrangement joins TRBV4-1 to TRBJ2-2; 11 bases map to TRBD1. The CDR3 is 16 residues long. The junction had 5 bases not matched to a gene; V was cut back by 4 bases and J by 4 bases. Germline V CDR1 and CDR2: MGHRA, YSYEKL. CDR3 sequence (DNA): TGCGCCAGCAGCCGAACCGGGACAGGGGGCACCGGGGAGCTGTTTTTT. Translated, it gives CASSRTGTGGTGELFF.

This chain connects TRBV19 to TRBJ2-4; D possibly corresponds to TRBD1 (6 bases). Germline assignment: CDR1 LNHDA and CDR2 SQIVND (reference sequence). The CDR3 consists of 18 residues. Between the trimmed V and J ends, which lost 6 bases and 0 bases, there was a span of 21 bases. The CDR3 coding sequence is TGTGCCAGTAGCGAGGGGATCGGACAGACCCTAGCCAAAAACATTCAGTACTTC. Translated, it gives CASSEGIGQTLAKNIQYF. Drawing the rest from reference TRBV19 and TRBJ2-4, the complete variable domain is DGGITQSPKYLFRKEGQNVTLSCEQNLNHDAMYWYRQDPGQGLRLIYYSQIVNDFQKGDIAEGYSVSREKKESFPLTVTSAQKNPTAFYLCASSEGIGQTLAKNIQYFGAGTRLSVL.

This clonotype was detected a few times. The chain employs TRBV30 and TRBJ1-5; D is possibly TRBD1 (5 bases). The germline V gene has CDR1 GTSNPN and CDR2 SVGIG (reference sequence). The CDR3 has 14 amino acids. V lost 2 bases to trimming and J lost 3 bases, with 11 bases between them. The CDR3 protein is CAWSPYGTNQPQHF. The CDR3 nucleotides are TGTGCCTGGAGTCCCTACGGGACCAATCAGCCCCAGCATTTT.

This clonotype has ten or more counts. V and J are TRBV27 and TRBJ2-7, with D hard to call. V was pared by 5 bases and J by 0 bases, with 8 bases between. The CDR3 spans 13 residues. Germline CDR1 reads MNHEY; CDR2 reads SMNVEV (reference sequence). The CDR3 region has the DNA TGTGCCAGCAGTACCCCAAGCTCCTACGAGCAGTACTTC. The encoded protein is CASSTPSSYEQYF.

This clonotype has a count of ten or more. This chain uses TRBV24-1 with TRBJ2-3, with 7 bases that match TRBD2. Germline assignment: CDR1 KGHDR and CDR2 SFDVKD. This CDR3 has 16 amino acids. J was trimmed by 4 bases and V by 4 bases; bases with no gene match: 10. The CDR3 loop reads CATSELGTTGSDTQYF. For the CDR3, the DNA is TGTGCCACCAGTGAGCTTGGGACTACAGGTTCAGATACGCAGTATTTT.

The chain joins TRBV5-8 to TRBJ2-1; D may be TRBD2 (6 bases). CDR3 length: 15 amino acids. Germline V gene lookup returns CDR1 SGHTS and CDR2 YDEGEE. V was pared by 4 bases and J by 4 bases, with 15 bases between. The CDR3 DNA sequence: TGTGCCAGCAGCCAAGAAGGCGGGACTTACAATGAGCAGTTCTTC. Translating gives CASSQEGGTYNEQFF.

The sample holds many counts of this clonotype. V usage is TRBV3-1 and J usage is TRBJ2-1; 14 positions match TRBD2. The CDR3 runs to 18 residues. The trim removed 5 bases at V and 4 bases at J, leaving 10 bases unmatched. The germline V gene encodes CDR1 LGHDT and CDR2 YNNKEL (reference sequence). The chain's CDR3 is CASSELGTSGSLYNEQFF. Here the CDR3 DNA reads TGTGCCAGCAGCGAACTGGGGACTAGCGGGAGTCTTTACAATGAGCAGTTCTTC.

V is TRBV7-6 and J is TRBJ2-3, with D possibly being TRBD1 (6 bases). CDR3 length: 16 amino acids. V lost 5 bases to trimming and J lost 6 bases, with 21 bases between them. From germline, CDR1 is SGHVS and CDR2 FNYEAQ. The DNA for the CDR3 is TGTGCCAGCAGCCCCTGGATACAGGGTTCCGTCGATACGCAGTATTTT. It yields the protein CASSPWIQGSVDTQYF.

This clonotype was counted many times. The V gene is TRBV28, the J gene TRBJ2-1; TRBD2 matches 12 bases. Germline CDR1 and CDR2: MDHEN and SYDVKM. The CDR3 sequence is 15 residues long. V was pared by 7 bases and J by 7 bases, with 8 bases of the junction left unmatched. The CDR3 DNA reads as TGTGCCAGCACCCCCCGGACTAGCGGGAAGAATGAGCAGTTCTTC. Translating it yields CASTPRTSGKNEQFF.

This clonotype has ten or more counts. The rearrangement links TRBV5-1 to TRBJ2-1; 8 positions agree with TRBD2. The CDR3 has 17 amino acids. Germline V gives CDR1 SGHRS, CDR2 YFSETQ. Unmatched junction bases numbered 13, after V lost 4 bases and J lost 4 bases. The CDR3 reads CASSTTSGPPYYNEQFF. As DNA, the CDR3 is TGCGCCAGCAGCACCACTAGCGGACCCCCCTATTACAATGAGCAGTTCTTC.

The sample holds many counts of this clonotype. For the CDR3, the DNA is TGTGCCAGCAGCTTCGGGACAGGGATATCCTACGAGCAGTACTTC. This encodes CASSFGTGISYEQYF. This sequence joins TRBV7-8 and TRBJ2-7; 9 bases agree with TRBD1. This CDR3 region has 15 residues. CDR1 is SGHVS and CDR2 is FQNEAQ in the germline V gene. V lost 3 bases, J lost 1 base, and 4 bases stayed unmatched.

This clonotype was detected only a few times. V gene TRBV7-9 combines with J gene TRBJ2-1, with 11 bases aligning to TRBD2. The CDR3 has 16 residues. CDR1 and CDR2 (germline): SEHNR, FQNEAQ (reference sequence). Germline trimming cut 1 base from V and 7 bases from J; bases unmatched to any gene: 6. CDR3 sequence reads: CASSLDSGRAGNEQFF. The CDR3 DNA is TGTGCCAGCAGCTTAGATAGCGGGAGGGCAGGGAATGAGCAGTTCTTC.

This clonotype occurred a few times. The V and J genes are TRBV5-6 and TRBJ2-3; D remains unclear. This CDR3 has 17 amino acids. Trimming removed 2 bases from V and 3 bases from J, with 19 bases in between. CDR1 is SGHDT and CDR2 is YYEEEE in the germline V gene. CDR3 residues: CASSFPRAPGVTDTQYF. The CDR3 region has the DNA TGTGCCAGCAGCTTCCCAAGAGCACCGGGCGTGACAGATACGCAGTATTTT.

The CDR3 DNA follows: TGTGCCTGGAGTGTAATGGACGGCACAGATACGCAGTATTTT. Protein: CAWSVMDGTDTQYF. The chain joins TRBV30 to TRBJ2-3; D unclear. Germline V lookup: CDR1 GTSNPN, CDR2 SVGIG (reference sequence). V shed 0 bases and J shed 1 base, with 8 bases lying between them. The CDR3 has 14 residues.

A few counts support this clonotype. V is TRBV6-5 and J is TRBJ2-7; no clear D gene. The germline V and J ends were trimmed by 2 bases and 6 bases, with 17 bases remaining between them. The CDR3 is 15 residues long. Germline V gene lookup returns CDR1 MNHEY and CDR2 SVGAGI. CDR3 sequence: CASSYVPLTSSEQYF. Here the CDR3 DNA reads TGTGCCAGCAGTTACGTCCCACTTACCTCCAGCGAGCAGTACTTC.

Only a few counts were recorded for this clonotype. The chain uses TRBV18 and TRBJ1-2; a possible D gene is TRBD1 (6 bases). Germline lookup yields CDR1 KGHSH and CDR2 LQKENI. The CDR3 covers 15 residues. V gave up 4 bases and J gave up 2 bases, with 14 bases separating them. CDR3 loop: CASSLAEGENYGYTF. In nucleotides, the CDR3 is TGTGCCAGCTCACTAGCCGAGGGGGAGAACTATGGCTACACCTTC.

This clonotype was seen ten or more times. The chain joins TRBV7-9 to TRBJ2-7; unclear D gene. The CDR3 contains 14 residues. The germline V gene encodes CDR1 SEHNR and CDR2 FQNEAQ (reference sequence). Trimming cost V 5 bases and J 1 base, with 12 bases left between them. CDR3 in amino acids: CASSHAAKSYEQYF. In DNA, the CDR3 is TGTGCCAGCAGCCACGCGGCAAAATCCTACGAGCAGTACTTC.